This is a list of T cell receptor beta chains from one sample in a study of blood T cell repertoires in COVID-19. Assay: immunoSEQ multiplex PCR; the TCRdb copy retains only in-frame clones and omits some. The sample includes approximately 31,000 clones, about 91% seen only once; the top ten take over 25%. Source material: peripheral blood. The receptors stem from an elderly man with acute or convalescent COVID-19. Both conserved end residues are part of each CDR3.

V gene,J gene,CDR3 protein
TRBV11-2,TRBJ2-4,CASSSGRRDKNIQYF
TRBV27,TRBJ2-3,CASSALGTGADTQYF
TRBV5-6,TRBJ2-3,CASSLGGATDTQYF
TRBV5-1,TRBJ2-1,CASSLATSSGRYYNEQFF
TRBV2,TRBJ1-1,CASRESPTSAEAFF
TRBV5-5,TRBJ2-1,CASSSLVPSVNEQFF
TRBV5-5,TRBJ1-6,CASSLGALYNSPLHF
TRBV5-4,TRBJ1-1,CASSWGQTMNTEAFF
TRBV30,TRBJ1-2,CAWRRDRGRFGGYTF
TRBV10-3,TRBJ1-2,CAISDPGEGSSGYTF
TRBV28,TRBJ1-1,CASSPSSGGSPEAFF
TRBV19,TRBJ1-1,CASSYTIRGFNEAFF
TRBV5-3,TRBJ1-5,CARSDRINQPQHF
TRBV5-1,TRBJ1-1,CASSSSLTGQWSTEAFF
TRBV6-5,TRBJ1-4,CASSRDYEKLFF
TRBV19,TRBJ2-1,CASSGAIGGEQFF
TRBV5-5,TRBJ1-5,CASSLDRGISNQPQHF
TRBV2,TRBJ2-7,CASRADRDHEQYF
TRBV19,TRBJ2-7,CASSFRRDRGHEQYF
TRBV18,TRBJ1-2,CASSPRQGGFYGYTF
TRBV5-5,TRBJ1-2,CASSYEARAYGYTF
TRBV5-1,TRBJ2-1,CASSLAGKQGAGEQFF
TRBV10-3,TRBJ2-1,CAISERASGMSYNEQFF
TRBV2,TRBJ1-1,CASSRTATNTEAFF
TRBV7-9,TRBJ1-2,CASARRRTERLGDYGYTF
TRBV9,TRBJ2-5,CASSVVGDIGGETQYF
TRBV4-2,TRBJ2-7,CASSGSGGEQYF
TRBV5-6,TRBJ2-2,CASSPLLLAGNANTGELFF
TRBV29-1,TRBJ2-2,CSAPAGRTGELFF
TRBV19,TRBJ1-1,CASSEGVATEAFF
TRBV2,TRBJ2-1,CASSERGWDEQFF
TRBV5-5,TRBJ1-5,CASSLGWQDSNQPQHF
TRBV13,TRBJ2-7,CASSLGRDSEQYF